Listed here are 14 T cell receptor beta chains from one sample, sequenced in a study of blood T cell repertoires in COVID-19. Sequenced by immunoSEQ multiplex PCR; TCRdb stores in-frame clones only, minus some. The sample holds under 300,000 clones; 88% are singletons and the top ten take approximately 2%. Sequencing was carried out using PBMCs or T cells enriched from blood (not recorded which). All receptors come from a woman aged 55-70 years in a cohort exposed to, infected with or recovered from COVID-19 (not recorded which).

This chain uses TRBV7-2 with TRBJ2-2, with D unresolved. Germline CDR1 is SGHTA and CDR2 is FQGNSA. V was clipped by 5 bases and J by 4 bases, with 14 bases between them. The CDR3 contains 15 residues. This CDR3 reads CASSPARIGTGELFF. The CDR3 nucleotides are TGTGCCAGCAGCCCAGCTAGAATAGGCACCGGGGAGCTGTTTTTT.

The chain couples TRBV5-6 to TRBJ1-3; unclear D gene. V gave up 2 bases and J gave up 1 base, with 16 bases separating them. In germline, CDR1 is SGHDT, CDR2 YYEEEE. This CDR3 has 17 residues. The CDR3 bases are TGTGCCAGCAGCTTTTACGGCTCAGGAGGGTCTGGAAACACCATATATTTT. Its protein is CASSFYGSGGSGNTIYF.

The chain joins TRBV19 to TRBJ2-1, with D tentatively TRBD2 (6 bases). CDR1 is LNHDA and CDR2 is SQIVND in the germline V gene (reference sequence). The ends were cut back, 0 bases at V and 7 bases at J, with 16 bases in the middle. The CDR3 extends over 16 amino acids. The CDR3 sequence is CASSIDLGRHGNEQFF. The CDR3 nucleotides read TGTGCCAGTAGTATAGATCTGGGGAGGCATGGGAATGAGCAGTTCTTC.

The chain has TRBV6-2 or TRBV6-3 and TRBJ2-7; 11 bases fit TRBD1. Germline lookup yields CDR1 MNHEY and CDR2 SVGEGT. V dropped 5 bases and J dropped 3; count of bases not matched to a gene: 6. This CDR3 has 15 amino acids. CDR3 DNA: TGTGCCAGCAGTAAGGACAGGGGGCTCCTCTACGAGCAGTACTTC. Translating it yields CASSKDRGLLYEQYF.

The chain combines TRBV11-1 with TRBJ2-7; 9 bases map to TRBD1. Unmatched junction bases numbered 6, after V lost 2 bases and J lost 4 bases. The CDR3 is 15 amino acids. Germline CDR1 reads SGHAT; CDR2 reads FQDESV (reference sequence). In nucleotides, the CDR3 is TGTGCCAGCAGCTTAACAGGGGGCCTTTGGTACGAGCAGTACTTC. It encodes CASSLTGGLWYEQYF.

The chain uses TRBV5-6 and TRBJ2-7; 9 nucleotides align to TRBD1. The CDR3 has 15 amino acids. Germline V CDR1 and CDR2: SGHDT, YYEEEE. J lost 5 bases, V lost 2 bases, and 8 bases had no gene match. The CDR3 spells CASSFRDRESDEQYF. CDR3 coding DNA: TGTGCCAGCAGCTTCCGGGACAGGGAATCCGACGAGCAGTACTTC.

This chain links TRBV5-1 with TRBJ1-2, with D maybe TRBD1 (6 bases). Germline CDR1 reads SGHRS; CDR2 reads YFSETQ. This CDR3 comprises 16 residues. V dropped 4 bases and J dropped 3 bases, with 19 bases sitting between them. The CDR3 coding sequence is TGCGCCAGCAGCCGAGGGACAAGGGAAATAGACTATGGCTACACCTTC. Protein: CASSRGTREIDYGYTF.

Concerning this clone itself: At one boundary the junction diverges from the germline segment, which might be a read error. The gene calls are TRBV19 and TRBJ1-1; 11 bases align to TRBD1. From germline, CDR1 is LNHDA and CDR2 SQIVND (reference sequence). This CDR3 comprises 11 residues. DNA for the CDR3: TGTGCCAGTGCGGGGAGGGACAGGGGGAACTTT. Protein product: CASAGRDRGNF.

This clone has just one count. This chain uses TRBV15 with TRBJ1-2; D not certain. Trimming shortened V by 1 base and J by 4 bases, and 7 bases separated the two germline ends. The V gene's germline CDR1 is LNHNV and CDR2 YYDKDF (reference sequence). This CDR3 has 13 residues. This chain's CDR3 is CATSRGLLYGYTF. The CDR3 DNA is TGTGCCACCAGCAGAGGGCTCCTCTATGGCTACACCTTC.

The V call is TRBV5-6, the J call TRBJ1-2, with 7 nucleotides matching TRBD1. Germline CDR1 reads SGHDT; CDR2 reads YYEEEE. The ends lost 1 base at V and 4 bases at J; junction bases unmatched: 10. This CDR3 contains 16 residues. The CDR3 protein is CASSLQTGWQSYGYTF. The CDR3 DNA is TGTGCCAGCAGCTTGCAGACAGGGTGGCAGAGCTATGGCTACACCTTC.

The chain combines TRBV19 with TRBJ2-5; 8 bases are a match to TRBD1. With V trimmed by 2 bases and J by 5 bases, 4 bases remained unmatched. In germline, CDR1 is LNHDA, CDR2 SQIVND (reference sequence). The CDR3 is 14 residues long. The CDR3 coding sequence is TGTGCCAGTAGTATACAGGGGGCGCGGGAGACCCAGTACTTC. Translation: CASSIQGARETQYF.

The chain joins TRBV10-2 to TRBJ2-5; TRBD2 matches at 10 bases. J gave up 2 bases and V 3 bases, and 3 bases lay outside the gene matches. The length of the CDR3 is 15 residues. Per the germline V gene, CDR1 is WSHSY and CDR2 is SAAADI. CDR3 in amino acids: CASSDQREGQETQYF. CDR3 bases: TGCGCCAGCAGTGACCAGCGGGAGGGTCAAGAGACCCAGTACTTC.

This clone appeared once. This CDR3 reads CASSHTGGGYGYTF. DNA for the CDR3: TGCGCCAGCAGCCACACGGGAGGGGGATATGGCTACACCTTC. This chain uses TRBV4-3 with TRBJ1-2; perhaps TRBD1 as D (6 bases). The CDR3 length is 14 residues. V lost 3 bases and J lost 5, with 13 bases in between. CDR1 and CDR2 from the germline V gene are LGHNA and YSLEER.

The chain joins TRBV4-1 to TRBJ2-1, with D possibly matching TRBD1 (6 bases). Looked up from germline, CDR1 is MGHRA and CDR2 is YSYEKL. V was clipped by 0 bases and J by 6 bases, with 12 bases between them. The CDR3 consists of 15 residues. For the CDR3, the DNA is TGCGCCAGCAGCCAAGATAACAGGGCTACCAATGAGCAGTTCTTC. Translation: CASSQDNRATNEQFF.